The entry below describes one T cell receptor beta chain. The antigen remains undetermined. This record belongs to a study of CD8 T cells in Susac syndrome. Study-level results: Clonal expansion was not seen in any Susac syndrome CD4+ T cell repertoire.

CDR3 length equals 16 residues. Per germline, CDR1 KGHDR and CDR2 SFDVKD. V lost 2 bases to trimming and J lost 0 bases, with 10 bases between them. Reverse transcription used roughly 0.5 to 1 ug RNA and random hexamers. The CDR3 of TCR beta was amplified by immunoSEQ multiplex PCR across 54 Vbeta and 13 Jbeta. Each CDR3 protein gets one entry after TCRdb re-called the immunoSEQ multiplex PCR reads with MiXCR. Altogether roughly 150,000 distinct CDR3 sequences are present, about 95% being singletons, with the ten largest covering roughly 0.15%. Diagnostic criteria defined recently for definite or probable disease were met by the Susac syndrome patients. TEMRA cells underwent FACS enrichment and CD8+ and CD4+ T cells underwent negative isolation.

This chain uses TRBV24-1 with TRBJ2-1, with D possibly called TRBD1 or TRBD2 (5 bases each). The receptor comes from a human donor with Susac syndrome. Sequencing was carried out using CD4+ T cells from PBMCs. CDR3 DNA sequence: TGTGCCACCAGTGATTCCGGGGCCAGCTCCTACAATGAGCAGTTCTTC. The encoded protein is CATSDSGASSYNEQFF.